The next 7 T cell receptor beta chains were all read from a single sample in a study of blood T cells in healthy people across ages. Next came a second PCR, run for roughly 6 to 11 cycles, which used a sample-barcoded 5' primer along with a J-beta primer mix. TCRdb re-called the 5' RACE reads through MiXCR, storing one row per CDR3 protein. The table has fewer than 1,000,000 distinct CDR3 sequences, around 45% seen once. The material sequenced was blood. These receptor sequences come from a man aged 60 to 75 in good health.

The CDR3 sequence: CASSLYLAGVNEQYF. The CDR3 region has the DNA TGTGCCAGCAGCTTATATCTAGCGGGGGTGAATGAGCAGTACTTC. The chain combines TRBV7-2 with TRBJ2-5; 10 bases match TRBD2. This CDR3 is built from 15 residues. The junction had 11 bases not matched to a gene; V was cut back by 2 bases and J by 11 bases. CDR1 is SGHTA, CDR2 FQGNSA, per germline.

The chain uses TRBV6-2 or TRBV6-3 and TRBJ2-3; 7 bases fit TRBD2. The germline V gene has CDR1 MNHEY and CDR2 SVGEGT. CDR3 length equals 15 residues. V was pared by 8 bases and J by 7 bases, with 15 bases of the junction left unmatched. The CDR3 here is CASGAAGRGTNTQYF. CDR3 nucleotide sequence: TGTGCCAGCGGAGCCGCGGGGCGGGGGACGAATACGCAGTATTTT.

V and J are TRBV5-5 and TRBJ1-2; 7 bases fit TRBD1. The CDR3 extends over 14 amino acids. Trimming cost V 4 bases and J 2 bases; bases outside gene matches: 5. The germline V gene encodes CDR1 SGHKS and CDR2 YYEKEE (reference sequence). This chain's CDR3 is CASSRPGQNYGYTF. The CDR3 coding sequence is TGTGCCAGCAGCCGGCCGGGACAGAACTATGGCTACACCTTC.

This clonotype was counted once. The chain uses TRBV20-1 and TRBJ1-2, with TRBD1 matching over 7 bases. With 5 bases clipped from V and 4 bases from J, the junction kept 13 bases outside the gene matches. In germline, CDR1 is DFQATT, CDR2 SNEGSKA (reference sequence). The CDR3 covers 15 residues. This CDR3 reads CSAPSGGQRTYGYTF. DNA for the CDR3: TGCAGTGCTCCTTCCGGGGGACAGCGGACCTATGGCTACACCTTC.

V and J are TRBV5-6 and TRBJ2-5, with 9 positions matching TRBD2. V shed 7 bases and J 5 bases; nucleotides not matched to a gene: 9. This CDR3 contains 14 residues. Germline V gives CDR1 SGHDT, CDR2 YYEEEE. The CDR3 DNA sequence: TGTGCCAGCGCGATAGCGGGGGTAGGGGAGACCCAGTACTTC. Translated, it gives CASAIAGVGETQYF.

This clonotype was found a few times. V usage is TRBV7-9 and J usage is TRBJ2-5, with TRBD2 identical over 11 bases. The CDR3 extends over 16 amino acids. V lost 3 bases to trimming and J lost 5 bases; unmatched junction nucleotides: 8. CDR1 is SEHNR, CDR2 FQNEAQ, per germline (reference sequence). For the CDR3, the DNA is TGTGCCAGCAGCTTCGTCCTAGCGGGGGGCCGGGAGACCCAGTACTTC. Its protein is CASSFVLAGGRETQYF.

V is TRBV3-1 and J is TRBJ2-3; TRBD2 might be the D (5 bases). Trimming removed 7 bases from V and 2 bases from J, with 13 bases in between. CDR3 length: 14 amino acids. In germline, CDR1 is LGHDT, CDR2 YNNKEL (reference sequence). The CDR3 reads CASKGFRDTDTQYF. In DNA, the CDR3 is TGTGCCAGCAAAGGGTTCCGGGACACAGATACGCAGTATTTT.